This T cell receptor (beta chain) was obtained from a study of blood T cell repertoires in COVID-19. The overall study: Researchers got acute and convalescent COVID-19 samples from the United States, Italy and Spain. T cells, B-cell-depleted T cells, or PBMCs supplied cDNA or gDNA.

After removal of 1 base from V and 4 bases from J, the junction contained 8 bases not matched to a gene. The CDR3 totals 15 residues. Looked up from germline, CDR1 is SGHRS and CDR2 is YFSETQ. Sequencing used immunoSEQ multiplex PCR; TCRdb keeps in-frame clones, though not all of them. Of approximately 81,000 clones detected, roughly four fifths appear once; the ten largest clones hold approximately 7.3%. This TCR came from a human donor in a cohort sampled during active COVID-19. The chain carries TRBV5-1 and TRBJ2-7; 7 nucleotides agree with TRBD1. Input material: peripheral blood. This CDR3 is CASSLSTGAGYEQYF. In nucleotides, the CDR3 is TGCGCCAGCAGCTTGAGTACAGGGGCTGGATACGAGCAGTACTTC.